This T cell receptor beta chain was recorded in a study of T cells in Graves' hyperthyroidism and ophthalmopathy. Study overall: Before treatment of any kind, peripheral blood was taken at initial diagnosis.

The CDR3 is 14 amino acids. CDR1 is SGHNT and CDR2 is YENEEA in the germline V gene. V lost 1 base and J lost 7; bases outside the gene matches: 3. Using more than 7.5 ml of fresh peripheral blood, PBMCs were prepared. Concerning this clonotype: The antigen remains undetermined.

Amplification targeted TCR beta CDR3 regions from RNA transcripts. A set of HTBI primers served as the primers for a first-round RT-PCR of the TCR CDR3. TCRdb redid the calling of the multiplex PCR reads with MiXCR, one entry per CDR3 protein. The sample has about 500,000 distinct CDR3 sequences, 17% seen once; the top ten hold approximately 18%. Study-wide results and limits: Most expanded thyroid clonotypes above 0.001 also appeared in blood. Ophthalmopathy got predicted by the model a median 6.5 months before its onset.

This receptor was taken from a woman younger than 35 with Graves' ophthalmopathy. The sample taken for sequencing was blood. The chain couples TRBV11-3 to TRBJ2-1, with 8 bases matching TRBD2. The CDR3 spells CASSLAAGENEQFF. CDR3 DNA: TGTGCCAGCAGCTTAGCAGCGGGGGAGAATGAGCAGTTCTTC.